This T cell receptor beta chain was obtained from a study of PD-1 blockade in classical Hodgkin lymphoma. Sequencing used immunoSEQ multiplex PCR; TCRdb keeps in-frame clones, though not all of them. The sample contains about 30,000 clones, 78% of which appear only once. Relapse after autologous stem cell transplantation occurred in every patient, and brentuximab vedotin exposure varied. Germline V gene sequence: CDR1 LGHNA, CDR2 YNFKEQ. The CDR3 runs to 14 residues. The V segment lost 0 bases and the J segment 3 bases; nucleotides outside the gene matches: 2. This TCR was sampled from a human donor with classical Hodgkin lymphoma. The chain carries TRBV4-2 and TRBJ2-7, with TRBD1 matching 7 bases. Sequences were derived from peripheral blood mononuclear cells (PBMCs), sampled before the second cycle of nivolumab. The CDR3 DNA reads as TGTGCCAGCAGCCAAGATCGACAGGGCTACGAGCAGTACTTC. This sequence encodes CASSQDRQGYEQYF.